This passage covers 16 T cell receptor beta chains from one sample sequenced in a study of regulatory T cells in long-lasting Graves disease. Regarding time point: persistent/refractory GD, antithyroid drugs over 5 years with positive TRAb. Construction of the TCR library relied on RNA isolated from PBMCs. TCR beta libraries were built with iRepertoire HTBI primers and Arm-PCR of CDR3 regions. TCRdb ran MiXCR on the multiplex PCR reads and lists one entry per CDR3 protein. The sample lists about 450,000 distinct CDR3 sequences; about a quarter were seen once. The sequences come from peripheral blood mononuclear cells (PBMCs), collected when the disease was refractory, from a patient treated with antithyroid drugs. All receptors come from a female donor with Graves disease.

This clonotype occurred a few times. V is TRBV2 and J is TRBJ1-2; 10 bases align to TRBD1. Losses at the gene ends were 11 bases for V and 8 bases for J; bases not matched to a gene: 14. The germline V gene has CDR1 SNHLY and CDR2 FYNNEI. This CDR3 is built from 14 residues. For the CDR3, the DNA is TGTGCCGGACGGACAGGGGGAGAATTTGTGGGCTACACCTTC. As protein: CAGRTGGEFVGYTF. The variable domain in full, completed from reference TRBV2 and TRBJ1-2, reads EPEVTQTPSHQVTQMGQEVILRCVPISNHLYFYWYRQILGQKVEFLVSFYNNEISEKSEIFDDQFSVERPDGSNFTLKIRSTKLEDSAMYFCAGRTGGEFVGYTFGSGTRLTVV.

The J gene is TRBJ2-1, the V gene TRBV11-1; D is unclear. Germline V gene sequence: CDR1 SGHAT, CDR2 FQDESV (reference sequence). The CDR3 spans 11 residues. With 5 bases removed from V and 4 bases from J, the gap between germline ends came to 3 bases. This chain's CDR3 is CASSPYNEQFF. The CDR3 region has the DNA TGTGCCAGCAGCCCGTACAATGAGCAGTTCTTC.

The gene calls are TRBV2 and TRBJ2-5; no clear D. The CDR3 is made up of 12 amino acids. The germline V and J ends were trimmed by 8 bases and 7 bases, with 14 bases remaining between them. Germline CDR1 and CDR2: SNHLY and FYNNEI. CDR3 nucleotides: TGTGCCAGCTCATCGGATAAGGGGACCCAGTACTTC. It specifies CASSSDKGTQYF.

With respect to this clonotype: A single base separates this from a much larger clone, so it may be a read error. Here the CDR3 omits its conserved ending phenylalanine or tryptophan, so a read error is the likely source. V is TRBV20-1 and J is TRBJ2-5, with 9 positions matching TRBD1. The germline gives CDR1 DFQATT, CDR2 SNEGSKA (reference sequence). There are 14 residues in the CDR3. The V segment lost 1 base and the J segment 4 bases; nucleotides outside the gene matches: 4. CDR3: CSARGDRAGETQYS. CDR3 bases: TGCAGTGCTAGAGGGGACAGGGCGGGAGAGACCCAGTACTCC.

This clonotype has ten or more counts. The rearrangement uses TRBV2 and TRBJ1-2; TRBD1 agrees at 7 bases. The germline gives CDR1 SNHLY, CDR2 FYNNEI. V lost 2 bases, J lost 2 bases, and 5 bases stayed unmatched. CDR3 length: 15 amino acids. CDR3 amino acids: CASSETGALNYGYTF. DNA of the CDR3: TGTGCCAGCAGTGAAACAGGGGCACTGAACTATGGCTACACCTTC.

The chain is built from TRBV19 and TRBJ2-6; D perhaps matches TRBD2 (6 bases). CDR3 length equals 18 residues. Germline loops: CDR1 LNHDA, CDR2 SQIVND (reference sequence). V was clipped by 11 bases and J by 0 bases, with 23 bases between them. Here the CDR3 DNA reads TGTGCCTCAACGCCGGGACTCTCGCGTAGCTCTGGGGCCAACGTCCTGACTTTC. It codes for CASTPGLSRSSGANVLTF.

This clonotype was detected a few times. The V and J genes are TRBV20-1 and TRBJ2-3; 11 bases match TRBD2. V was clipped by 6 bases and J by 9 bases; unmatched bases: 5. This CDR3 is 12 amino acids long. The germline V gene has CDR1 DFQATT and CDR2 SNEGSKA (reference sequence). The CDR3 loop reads CSAKLAGVTQYF. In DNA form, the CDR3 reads TGCAGTGCCAAACTAGCGGGAGTCACGCAGTATTTT.

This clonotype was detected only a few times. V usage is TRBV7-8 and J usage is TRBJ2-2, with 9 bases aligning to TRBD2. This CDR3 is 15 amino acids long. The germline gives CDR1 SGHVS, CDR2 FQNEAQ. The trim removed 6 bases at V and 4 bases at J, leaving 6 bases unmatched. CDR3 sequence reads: CASRASGVPTGELFF. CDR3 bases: TGTGCCAGCAGAGCTAGCGGGGTCCCCACCGGGGAGCTGTTTTTT. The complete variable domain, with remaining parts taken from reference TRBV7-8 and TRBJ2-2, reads GAGVSQSPRYKVAKRGQDVALRCDPISGHVSLFWYQQALGQGPEFLTYFQNEAQLDKSGLPSDRFFAERPEGSVSTLKIQRTQQEDSAVYLCASRASGVPTGELFFGEGSRLTVL.

CDR3: CSPEQQGYEQYF. CDR3 nucleotides: TGCAGCCCCGAACAACAGGGCTACGAGCAGTACTTC. V usage is TRBV20-1 and J usage is TRBJ2-7; D is perhaps TRBD1 (6 bases). Germline assignment: CDR1 DFQATT and CDR2 SNEGSKA (reference sequence). CDR3 length: 12 amino acids.

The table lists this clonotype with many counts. CDR3 protein: CASTPRTALNYEQYF. The DNA of the CDR3 is TGTGCCAGCACCCCGCGGACAGCGTTGAACTACGAGCAGTACTTC. The chain recombines TRBV2 with TRBJ2-7, with D tentatively TRBD1 (6 bases). The CDR3 consists of 15 residues. Trimming removed 7 bases at V and 3 bases at J, with 19 bases between. The germline gives CDR1 SNHLY, CDR2 FYNNEI.

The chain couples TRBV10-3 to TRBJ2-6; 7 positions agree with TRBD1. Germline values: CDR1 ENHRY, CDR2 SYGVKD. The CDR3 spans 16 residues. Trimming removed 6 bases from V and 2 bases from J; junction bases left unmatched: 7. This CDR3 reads CAIRFQTGPGANVLTF. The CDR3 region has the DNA TGTGCCATCAGGTTCCAGACAGGGCCTGGGGCCAACGTCCTGACTTTC.

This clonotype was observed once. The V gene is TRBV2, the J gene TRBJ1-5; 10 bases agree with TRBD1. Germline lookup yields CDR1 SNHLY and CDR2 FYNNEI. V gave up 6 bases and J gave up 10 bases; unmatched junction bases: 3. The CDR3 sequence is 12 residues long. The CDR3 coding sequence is TGTGCCAGCAGGGACAGGGGGAAACCCCAGCATTTT. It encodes CASRDRGKPQHF.

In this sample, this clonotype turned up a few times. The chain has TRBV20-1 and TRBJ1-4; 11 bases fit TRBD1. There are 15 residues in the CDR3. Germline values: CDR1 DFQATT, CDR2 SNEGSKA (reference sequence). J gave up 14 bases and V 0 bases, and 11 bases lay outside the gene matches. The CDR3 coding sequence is TGCAGTGCTAGAGAGACGGGGACAGGGGGAAAAGGGCTGTTTTTT. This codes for CSARETGTGGKGLFF.

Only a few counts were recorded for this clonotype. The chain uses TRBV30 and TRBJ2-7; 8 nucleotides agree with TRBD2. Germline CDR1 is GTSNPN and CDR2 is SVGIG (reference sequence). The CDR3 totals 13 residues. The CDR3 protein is CVLGASGLYEQYF. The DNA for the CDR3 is TGTGTTTTAGGGGCTAGCGGGTTGTACGAGCAGTACTTC.

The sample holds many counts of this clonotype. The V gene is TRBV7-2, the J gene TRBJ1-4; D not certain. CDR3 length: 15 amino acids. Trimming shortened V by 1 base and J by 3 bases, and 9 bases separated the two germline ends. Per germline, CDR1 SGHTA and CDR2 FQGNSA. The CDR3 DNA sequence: TGTGCCAGCAGCTTAGTGGGGAGACCTAATGAAAAACTGTTTTTT. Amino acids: CASSLVGRPNEKLFF.

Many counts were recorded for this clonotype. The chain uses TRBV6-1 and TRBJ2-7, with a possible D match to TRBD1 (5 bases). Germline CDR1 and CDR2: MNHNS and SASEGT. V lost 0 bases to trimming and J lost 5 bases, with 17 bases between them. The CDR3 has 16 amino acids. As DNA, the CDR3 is TGTGCCAGCAGTGAAGCGCTGGGAACGGTGGGGCACGAGCAGTACTTC. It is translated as CASSEALGTVGHEQYF.